This T cell receptor beta chain was found in a study of blood T cell repertoires in COVID-19 (TCRdb year 2020). Background on the whole study: Samples from collaborators originated in the United States, Italy and Spain and spanned both the acute and convalescent phases of COVID-19. The prospective study material was composed of cDNA or gDNA derived from T cells, B-cell-depleted T cells, or PBMCs. Subjects who had been exposed to COVID-19, were actively infected with it, or had recovered from it provided the deeply sampled blood TCRbeta repertoires that made up the dataset. The repertoires were released in a freely available public database meant as a resource for research on the immune response to SARS-CoV-2. The samples were drawn from the first 160 participants of the ongoing ImmuneRACE study and from 950 to 1,500 subjects provided by 6 global collaborators. Nearly every sample came with metadata listing a de-identified subject ID, COVID-19 status, age in years and sex. HLA class I and class II types, where available, came from metadata supplied by the sample provider rather than from assay-based typing. Beyond this particular receptor, the publication reports: The quantity of clinical and demographic metadata differed by source and by participant and was supplied without curation.

The collaborating institutions used their own protocols to collect whole blood in K2EDTA tubes. Collaborator samples were shipped for TCRbeta analysis as frozen whole blood, isolated PBMCs, or DNA extracted from either sample type. For CDR1 and CDR2, the germline V gene lists SNHLY and FYNNEI. The CDR3 starts with the cysteine, ends with the phenylalanine, and has 14 residues. CDR3 DNA only is kept here, 42 bases in frame from base 1. V sheds 6 bases and J sheds 4 bases, leaving 15 bases between their ends. Concerning this clone itself: The target of this receptor is not known. No base qualities exist here, and no much larger clone lies one base off it.

The immunoSEQ Assay, a bias-controlled multiplex PCR, was used to amplify TCRbeta CDR3 regions from genomic DNA. Concerning the study's data processing: Nucleated cell counts per sample were estimated from amplification of reference gene primers within the assay. To quantify the absolute abundance of each unique TCRbeta CDR3 rearrangement, sequence reads were collapsed and filtered. For each sample, productive Simpson clonality was calculated as the square root of Simpson's diversity index over productive rearrangements. The table comes from immuneACCESS by way of TCRdb, which keeps in-frame sequences with V and J called. Part of the clones is missing from these tables; in studies checked, under half for an unresolved V gene and the rest for unknown reasons. That table supplies the V and J calls and clone size; D and trimming were determined from the DNA. Present in this sample are around 250,000 clones, around 86% of which were seen just once. The ten largest clones capture 5.5% to 7.5% of the sample.

The receptor was derived from a woman in her 70s with active or convalescent COVID-19. The sequence links TRBV2 to TRBJ1-1, with a tentative D gene TRBD1 over 6 matching bases. Input material: peripheral blood. The nucleotide sequence reads TGTGCCAGCAGCGGCTGGTCGACAGGCACTGAAGCTTTCTTT. Its translation is CASSGWSTGTEAFF.